This T cell receptor (beta chain) is drawn from a study of immune characteristics of hereditary and idiopathic chronic pancreatitis. Patients having total pancreatectomy with islet autotransplantation provided the chronic pancreatitis pancreas tissue. V lost 0 bases, J lost 8 bases, and 24 bases lay in between. The CDR3 is 18 residues long. The V gene's germline CDR1 is SGHNT and CDR2 YYREEE (reference sequence). Generated by immunoSEQ multiplex PCR, the TCRdb table keeps only in-frame clones and is missing some. The sample lists around 2,000 clones, more than 60% occurring once. The sample comprised pancreas tissue with idiopathic chronic pancreatitis. V gene TRBV5-4 combines with J gene TRBJ2-1; D might be TRBD2 (6 bases). This TCR came from a human donor with chronic pancreatitis. The CDR3 spells CASSLGVAASPRSDEQFF. For the CDR3, the DNA is TGTGCCAGCAGCTTGGGGGTAGCGGCTTCACCACGAAGCGATGAGCAGTTCTTC. Filled out from reference TRBV5-4 and TRBJ2-1, the complete variable domain reads ETGVTQSPTHLIKTRGQQVTLRCSSQSGHNTVSWYQQALGQGPQFIFQYYREEENGRGNFPPRFSGLQFPNYSSELNVNALELDDSALYLCASSLGVAASPRSDEQFFGPGTRLTVL.